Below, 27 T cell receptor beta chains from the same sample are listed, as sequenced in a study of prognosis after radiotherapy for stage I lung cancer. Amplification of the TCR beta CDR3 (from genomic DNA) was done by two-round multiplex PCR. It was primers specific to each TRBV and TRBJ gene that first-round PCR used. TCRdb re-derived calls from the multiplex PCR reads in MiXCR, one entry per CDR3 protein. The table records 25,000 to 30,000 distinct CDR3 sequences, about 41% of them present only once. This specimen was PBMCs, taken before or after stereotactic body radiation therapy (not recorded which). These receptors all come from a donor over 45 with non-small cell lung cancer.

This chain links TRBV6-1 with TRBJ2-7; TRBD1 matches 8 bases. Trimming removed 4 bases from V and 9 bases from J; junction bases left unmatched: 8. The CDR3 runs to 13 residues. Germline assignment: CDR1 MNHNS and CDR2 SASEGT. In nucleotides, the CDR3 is TGTGCCAGCAGTGGGACAGGGCCCCACGGGCAGTACTTC. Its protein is CASSGTGPHGQYF.

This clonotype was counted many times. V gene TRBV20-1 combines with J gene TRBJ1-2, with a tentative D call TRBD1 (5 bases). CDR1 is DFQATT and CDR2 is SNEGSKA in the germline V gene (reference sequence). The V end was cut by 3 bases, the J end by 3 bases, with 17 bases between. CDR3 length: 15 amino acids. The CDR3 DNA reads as TGCAGTGCTAGTGAAATTGGGACCGATGACTATGGCTACACCTTC. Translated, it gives CSASEIGTDDYGYTF.

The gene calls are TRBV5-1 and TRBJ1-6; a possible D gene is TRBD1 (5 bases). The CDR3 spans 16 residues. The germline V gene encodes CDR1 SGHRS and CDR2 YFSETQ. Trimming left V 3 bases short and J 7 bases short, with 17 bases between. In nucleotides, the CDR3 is TGCGCCAGCAGCTCGCCATCCGGGACGGAGAATTCACCCCTCCACTTT. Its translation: CASSSPSGTENSPLHF.

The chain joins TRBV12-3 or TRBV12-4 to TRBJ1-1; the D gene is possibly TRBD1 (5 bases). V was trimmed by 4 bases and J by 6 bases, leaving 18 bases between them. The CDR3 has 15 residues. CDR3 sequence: CASSSGVGARSEAFF. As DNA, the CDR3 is TGTGCCAGCAGTTCCGGGGTAGGGGCGAGGTCTGAAGCTTTCTTT.

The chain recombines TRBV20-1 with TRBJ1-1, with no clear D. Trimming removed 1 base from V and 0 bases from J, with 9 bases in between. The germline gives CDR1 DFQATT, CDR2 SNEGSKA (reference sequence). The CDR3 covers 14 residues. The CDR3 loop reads CSARGGSLNTEAFF. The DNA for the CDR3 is TGCAGTGCTAGAGGAGGTTCCCTGAACACTGAAGCTTTCTTT.

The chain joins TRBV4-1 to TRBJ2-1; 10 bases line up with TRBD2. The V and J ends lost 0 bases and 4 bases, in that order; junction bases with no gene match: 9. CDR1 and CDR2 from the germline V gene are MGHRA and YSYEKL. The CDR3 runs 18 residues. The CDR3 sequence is CASSQDWEAGGPYNEQFF. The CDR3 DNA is TGCGCCAGCAGCCAAGATTGGGAAGCGGGAGGGCCTTACAATGAGCAGTTCTTC.

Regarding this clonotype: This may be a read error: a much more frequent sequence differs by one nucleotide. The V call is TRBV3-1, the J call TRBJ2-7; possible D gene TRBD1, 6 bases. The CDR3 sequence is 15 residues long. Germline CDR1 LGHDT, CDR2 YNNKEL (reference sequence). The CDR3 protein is CASRQGGGDMYEQYF. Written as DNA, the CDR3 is TGTGCCAGCAGACAAGGTGGGGGCGATATGTACGAGCAGTACTTC.

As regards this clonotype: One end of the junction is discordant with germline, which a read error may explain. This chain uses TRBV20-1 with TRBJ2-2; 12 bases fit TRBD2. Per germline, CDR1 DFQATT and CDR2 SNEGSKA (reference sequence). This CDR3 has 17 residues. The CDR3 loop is CSARDWASGRAGGELFF. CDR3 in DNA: TGCAGTGCCAGAGACTGGGCTAGCGGGAGGGCCGGCGGGGAGCTGTTTTTT.

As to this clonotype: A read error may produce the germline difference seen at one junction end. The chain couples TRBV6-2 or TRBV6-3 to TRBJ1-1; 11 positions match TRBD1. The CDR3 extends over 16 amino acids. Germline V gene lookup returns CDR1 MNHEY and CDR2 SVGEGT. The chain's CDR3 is CASRTWTGGGNIEAFF. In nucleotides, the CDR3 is TGTGCCAGCAGAACCTGGACAGGGGGCGGAAACATTGAAGCTTTCTTT.

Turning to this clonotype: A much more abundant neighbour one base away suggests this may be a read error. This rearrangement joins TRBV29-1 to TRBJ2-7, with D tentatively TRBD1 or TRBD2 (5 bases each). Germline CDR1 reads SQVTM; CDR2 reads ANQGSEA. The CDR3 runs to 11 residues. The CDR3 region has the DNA TGCAGCGTAGGGACCTCCTACGAGCATTACTTC. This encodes CSVGTSYEHYF.

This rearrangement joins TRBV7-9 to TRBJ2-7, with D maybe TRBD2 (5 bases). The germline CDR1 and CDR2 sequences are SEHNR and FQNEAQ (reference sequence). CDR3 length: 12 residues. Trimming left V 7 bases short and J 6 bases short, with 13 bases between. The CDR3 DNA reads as TGTGCCAGCACCGAAGGACTGGGCGAGCAGTACTTC. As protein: CASTEGLGEQYF.

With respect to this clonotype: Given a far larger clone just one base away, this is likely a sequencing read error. CDR3 amino acids: CASRPWGSYEHYF. CDR3 nucleotides: TGTGCCAGCAGACCCTGGGGGTCCTACGAGCATTACTTC. J is TRBJ2-7 and V is TRBV6-5, with D tentatively TRBD1 or TRBD2 (5 bases each). This CDR3 spans 13 amino acids. Germline V lookup: CDR1 MNHEY, CDR2 SVGAGI.

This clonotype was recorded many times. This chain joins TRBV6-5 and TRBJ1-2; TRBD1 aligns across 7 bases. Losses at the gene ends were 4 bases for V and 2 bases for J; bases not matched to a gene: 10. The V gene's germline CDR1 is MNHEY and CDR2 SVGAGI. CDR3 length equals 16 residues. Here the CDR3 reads CASSLPTTGVNYGYTF. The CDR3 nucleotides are TGTGCCAGCAGTTTACCAACTACAGGGGTAAACTATGGCTACACCTTC.

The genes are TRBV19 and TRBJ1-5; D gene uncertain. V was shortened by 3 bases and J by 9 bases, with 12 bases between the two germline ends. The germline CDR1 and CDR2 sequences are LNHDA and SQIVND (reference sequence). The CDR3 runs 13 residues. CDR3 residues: CASSIVQLRPQHF. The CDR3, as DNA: TGTGCCAGTAGTATTGTGCAGCTCCGGCCCCAGCATTTT.

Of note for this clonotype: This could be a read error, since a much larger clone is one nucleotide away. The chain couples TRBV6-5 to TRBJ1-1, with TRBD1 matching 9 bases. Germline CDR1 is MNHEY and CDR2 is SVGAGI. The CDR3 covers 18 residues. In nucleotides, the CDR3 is TGTGCCAGCAGTCACTCCGGACAGGGGAAGGTTTGGGCATCTGAAGCTTTCTTT. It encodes CASSHSGQGKVWASEAFF.

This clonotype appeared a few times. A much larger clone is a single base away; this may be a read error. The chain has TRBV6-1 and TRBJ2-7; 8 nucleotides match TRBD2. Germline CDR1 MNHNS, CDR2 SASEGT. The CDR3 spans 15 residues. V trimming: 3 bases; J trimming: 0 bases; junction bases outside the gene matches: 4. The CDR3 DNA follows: TGTGCCAGCAGTGATAGCGGGGTGTCCTCCTACGAGCAGTACTTC. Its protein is CASSDSGVSSYEQYF.

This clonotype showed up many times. The CDR3 loop is CASSLGSDEQYF. CDR3 sequence (DNA): TGTGCCAGCAGCCTAGGATCCGACGAGCAGTACTTC. V gene TRBV5-5 combines with J gene TRBJ2-7; D gene unclear. Germline V gene sequence: CDR1 SGHKS, CDR2 YYEKEE (reference sequence). This CDR3 comprises 12 residues. Deletions cut 4 bases from V and 5 bases from J, with 10 bases between.

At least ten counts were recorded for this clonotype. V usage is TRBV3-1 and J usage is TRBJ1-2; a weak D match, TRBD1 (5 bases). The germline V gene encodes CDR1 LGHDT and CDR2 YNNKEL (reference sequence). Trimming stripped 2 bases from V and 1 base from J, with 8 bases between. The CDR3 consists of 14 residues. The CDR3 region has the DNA TGTGCCAGCAGCCAACCCGGACATAACTATGGCTACACCTTC. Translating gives CASSQPGHNYGYTF.

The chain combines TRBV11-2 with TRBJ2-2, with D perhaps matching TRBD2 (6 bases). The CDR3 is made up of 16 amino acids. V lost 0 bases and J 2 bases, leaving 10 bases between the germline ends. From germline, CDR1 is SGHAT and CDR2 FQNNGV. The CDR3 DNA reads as TGTGCCAGCAGCTTAGATTCCGGGAGTAACACCGGGGAGCTGTTTTTT. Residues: CASSLDSGSNTGELFF.

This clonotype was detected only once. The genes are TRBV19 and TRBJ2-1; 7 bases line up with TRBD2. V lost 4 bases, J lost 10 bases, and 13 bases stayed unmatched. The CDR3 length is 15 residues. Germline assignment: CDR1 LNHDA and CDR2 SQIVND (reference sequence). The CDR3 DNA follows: TGTGCCAGTAGTACCCACGGGACTACCCGCCGGGAGCAGTTCTTC. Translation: CASSTHGTTRREQFF.

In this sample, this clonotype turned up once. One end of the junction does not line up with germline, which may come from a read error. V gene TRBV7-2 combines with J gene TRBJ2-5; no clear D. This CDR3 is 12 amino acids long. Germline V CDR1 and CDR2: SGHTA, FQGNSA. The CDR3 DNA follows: TGTGCCAGTAGCTTAGGCGTCGATACCCAGTACTTC. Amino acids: CASSLGVDTQYF.

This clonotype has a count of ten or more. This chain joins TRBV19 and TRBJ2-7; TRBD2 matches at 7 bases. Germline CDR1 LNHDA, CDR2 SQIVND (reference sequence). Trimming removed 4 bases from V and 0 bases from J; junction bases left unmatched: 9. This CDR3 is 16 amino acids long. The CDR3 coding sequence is TGTGCCAGTAGTAGAAGCGGGGTGACCAGCTCCTACGAGCAGTACTTC. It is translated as CASSRSGVTSSYEQYF.

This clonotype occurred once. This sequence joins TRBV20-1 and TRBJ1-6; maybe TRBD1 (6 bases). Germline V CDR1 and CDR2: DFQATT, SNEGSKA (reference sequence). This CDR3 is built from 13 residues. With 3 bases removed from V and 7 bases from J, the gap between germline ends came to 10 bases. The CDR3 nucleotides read TGCAGTGCTAGTAGGGACACCAATTCACCCCTCCACTTT. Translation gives CSASRDTNSPLHF.

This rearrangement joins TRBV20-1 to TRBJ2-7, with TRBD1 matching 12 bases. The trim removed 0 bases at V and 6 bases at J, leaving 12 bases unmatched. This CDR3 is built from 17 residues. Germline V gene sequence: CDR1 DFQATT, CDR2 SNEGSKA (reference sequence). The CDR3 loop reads CSARDPNSGTGGAEQYF. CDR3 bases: TGCAGTGCTAGAGATCCAAACTCCGGGACAGGGGGCGCCGAGCAGTACTTC.

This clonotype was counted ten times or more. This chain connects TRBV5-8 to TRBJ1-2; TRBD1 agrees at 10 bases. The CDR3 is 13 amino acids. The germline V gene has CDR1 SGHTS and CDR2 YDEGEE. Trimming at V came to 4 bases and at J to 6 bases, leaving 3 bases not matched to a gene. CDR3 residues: CASSRDRGDGYTF. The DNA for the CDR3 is TGTGCCAGCAGCAGGGACAGGGGCGATGGCTACACCTTC.

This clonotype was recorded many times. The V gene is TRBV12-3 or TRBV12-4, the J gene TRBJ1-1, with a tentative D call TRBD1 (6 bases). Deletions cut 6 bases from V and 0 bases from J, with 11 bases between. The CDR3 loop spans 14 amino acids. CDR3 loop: CASRPQGMNTEAFF. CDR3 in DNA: TGTGCCAGCAGGCCACAGGGAATGAACACTGAAGCTTTCTTT.

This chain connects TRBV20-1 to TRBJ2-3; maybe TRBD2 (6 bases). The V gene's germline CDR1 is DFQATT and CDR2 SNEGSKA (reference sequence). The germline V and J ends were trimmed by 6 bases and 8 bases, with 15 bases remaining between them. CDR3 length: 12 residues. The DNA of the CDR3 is TGCAGTGCCAGGTGGGACTTTGCTACGCAGTATTTT. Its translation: CSARWDFATQYF.